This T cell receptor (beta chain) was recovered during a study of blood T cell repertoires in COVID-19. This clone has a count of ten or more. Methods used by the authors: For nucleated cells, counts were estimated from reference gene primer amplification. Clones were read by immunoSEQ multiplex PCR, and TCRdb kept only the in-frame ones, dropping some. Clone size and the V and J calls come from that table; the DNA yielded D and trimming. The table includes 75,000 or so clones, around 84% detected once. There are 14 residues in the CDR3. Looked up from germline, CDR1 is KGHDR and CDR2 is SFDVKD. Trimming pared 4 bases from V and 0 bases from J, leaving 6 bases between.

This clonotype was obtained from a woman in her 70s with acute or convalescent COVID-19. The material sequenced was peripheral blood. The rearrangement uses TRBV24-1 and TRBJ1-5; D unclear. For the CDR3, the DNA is TGTGCCACCAGTGAACTAAATAGCAATCAGCCCCAGCATTTT. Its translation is CATSELNSNQPQHF.